This TCR beta chain was found in a study of blood T cell repertoires in COVID-19. Study context: The United States, Italy and Spain supplied acute and convalescent COVID-19 samples. Nucleic acid was either cDNA or gDNA, and it came from T cells, B-cell-depleted T cells, or PBMCs.

Assay: immunoSEQ multiplex PCR; the TCRdb copy retains only in-frame clones and omits some. The sample records 250,000 or so clones, over 70% being singletons. In assigning cohorts, the study relied on participant-reported clinical history. Trimming at V came to 0 bases and at J to 5 bases, leaving 8 bases not matched to a gene. Germline V gives CDR1 SGDLS, CDR2 YYNGEE. The CDR3 runs to 17 residues. This chain uses TRBV9 with TRBJ1-1; 12 nucleotides match TRBD1. Sequencing input: PBMCs or T cells enriched from blood (not recorded which). This sequence originates from a woman between 40 and 50 years old who had been exposed to COVID-19. CDR3 region: CASSVGAGQGAITEAFF. The CDR3 nucleotides read TGTGCCAGCAGCGTAGGGGCGGGACAGGGGGCGATAACTGAAGCTTTCTTT.